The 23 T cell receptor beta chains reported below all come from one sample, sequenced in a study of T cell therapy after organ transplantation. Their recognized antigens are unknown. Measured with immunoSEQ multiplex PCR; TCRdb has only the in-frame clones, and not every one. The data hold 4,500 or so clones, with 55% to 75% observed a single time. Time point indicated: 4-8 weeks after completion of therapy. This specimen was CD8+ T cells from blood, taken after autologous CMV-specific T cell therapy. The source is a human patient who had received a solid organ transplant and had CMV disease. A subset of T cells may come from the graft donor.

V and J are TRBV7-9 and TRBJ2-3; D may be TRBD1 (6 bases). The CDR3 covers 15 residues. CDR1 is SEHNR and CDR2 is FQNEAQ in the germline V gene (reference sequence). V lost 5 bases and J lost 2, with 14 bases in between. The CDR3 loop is CASSHKDSFTDTQYF. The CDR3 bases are TGTGCCAGCAGCCATAAGGACAGTTTCACAGATACGCAGTATTTT.

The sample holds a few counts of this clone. CDR3 in amino acids: CASSISGGPNEQFF. The CDR3 coding sequence is TGTGCCAGTAGTATTAGCGGGGGCCCCAATGAGCAGTTCTTC. This sequence joins TRBV19 and TRBJ2-1, with 9 bases aligning to TRBD2. CDR1 and CDR2 (germline): LNHDA, SQIVND (reference sequence). The CDR3 length is 14 residues. With 3 bases clipped from V and 6 bases from J, the junction kept 3 bases outside the gene matches.

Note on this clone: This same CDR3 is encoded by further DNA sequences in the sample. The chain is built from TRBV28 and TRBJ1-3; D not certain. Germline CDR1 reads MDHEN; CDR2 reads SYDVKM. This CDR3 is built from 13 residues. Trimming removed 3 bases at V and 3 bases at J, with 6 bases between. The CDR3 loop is CASSLRSGNTIYF. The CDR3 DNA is TGTGCCAGCAGTTTGCGCAGTGGAAACACCATATATTTT.

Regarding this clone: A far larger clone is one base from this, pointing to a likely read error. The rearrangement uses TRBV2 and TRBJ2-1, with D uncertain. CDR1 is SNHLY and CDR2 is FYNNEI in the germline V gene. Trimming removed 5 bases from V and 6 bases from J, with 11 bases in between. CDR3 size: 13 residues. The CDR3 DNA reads TGTGCCAGCAGTTACTCGAATGTCAATGAGCAGTTCTTC. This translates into CASSYSNVNEQFF.

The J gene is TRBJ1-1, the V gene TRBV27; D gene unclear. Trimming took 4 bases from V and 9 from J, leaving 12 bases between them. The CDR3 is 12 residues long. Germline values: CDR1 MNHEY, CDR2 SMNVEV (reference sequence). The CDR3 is CASSSGPEKAFF. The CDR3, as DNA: TGTGCCAGCAGTTCCGGGCCGGAGAAAGCTTTCTTT.

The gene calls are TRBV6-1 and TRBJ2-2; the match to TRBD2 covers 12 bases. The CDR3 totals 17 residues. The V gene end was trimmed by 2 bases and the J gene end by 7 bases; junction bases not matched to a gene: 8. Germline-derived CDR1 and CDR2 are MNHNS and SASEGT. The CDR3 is CASSETASGGAGGELFF. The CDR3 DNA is TGTGCCAGCAGTGAAACGGCTAGCGGGGGGGCAGGCGGGGAGCTGTTTTTT.

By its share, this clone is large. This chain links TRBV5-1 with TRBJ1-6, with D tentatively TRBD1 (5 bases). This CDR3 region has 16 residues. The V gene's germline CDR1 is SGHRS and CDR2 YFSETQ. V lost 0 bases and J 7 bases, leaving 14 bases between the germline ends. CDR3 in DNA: TGCGCCAGCAGCTTGGCGAGGGGCCCTTGGAATTCACCCCTCCACTTT. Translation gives CASSLARGPWNSPLHF.

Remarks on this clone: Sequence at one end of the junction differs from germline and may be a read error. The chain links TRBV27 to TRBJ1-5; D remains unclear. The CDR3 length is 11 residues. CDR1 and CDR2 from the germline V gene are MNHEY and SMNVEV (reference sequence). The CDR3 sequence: CATSDTSTQHF. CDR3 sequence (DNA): TGTGCCACCAGTGATACCTCGACCCAGCATTTT.

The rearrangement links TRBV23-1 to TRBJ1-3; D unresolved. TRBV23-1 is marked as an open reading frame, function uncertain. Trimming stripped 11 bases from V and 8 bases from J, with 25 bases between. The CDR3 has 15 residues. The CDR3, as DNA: TGCGCCTCTGACGTGACTCCTAATCAGAACTACACCATATATTTT. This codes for CASDVTPNQNYTIYF.

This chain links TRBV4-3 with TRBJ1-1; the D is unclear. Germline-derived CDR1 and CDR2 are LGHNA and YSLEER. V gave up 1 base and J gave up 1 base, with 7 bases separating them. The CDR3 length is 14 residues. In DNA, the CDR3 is TGCGCCAGCAGCCAAGGTCACCCGAACACTGAAGCTTTCTTT. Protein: CASSQGHPNTEAFF.

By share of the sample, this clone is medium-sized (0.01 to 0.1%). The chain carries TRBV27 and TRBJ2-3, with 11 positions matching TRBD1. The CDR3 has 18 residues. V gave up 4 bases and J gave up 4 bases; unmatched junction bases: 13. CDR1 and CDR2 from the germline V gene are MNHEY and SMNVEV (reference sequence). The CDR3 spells CASSSRTGGDPQADTQYF. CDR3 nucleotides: TGTGCCAGCAGTTCCAGGACAGGGGGCGATCCTCAGGCAGATACGCAGTATTTT.

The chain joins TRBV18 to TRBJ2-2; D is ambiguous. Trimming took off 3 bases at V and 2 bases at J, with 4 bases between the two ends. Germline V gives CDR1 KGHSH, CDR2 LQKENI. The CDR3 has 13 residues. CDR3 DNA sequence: TGTGCCAGCTCACCTTCCAACACCGGGGAGCTGTTTTTT. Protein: CASSPSNTGELFF.

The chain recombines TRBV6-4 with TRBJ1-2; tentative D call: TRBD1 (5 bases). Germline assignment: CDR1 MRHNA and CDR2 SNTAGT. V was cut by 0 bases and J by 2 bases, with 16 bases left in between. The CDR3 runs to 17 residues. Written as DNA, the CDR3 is TGTGCCAGCAGTGACTCTTTTTCTGGGGCCGGGAACTATGGCTACACCTTC. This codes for CASSDSFSGAGNYGYTF.

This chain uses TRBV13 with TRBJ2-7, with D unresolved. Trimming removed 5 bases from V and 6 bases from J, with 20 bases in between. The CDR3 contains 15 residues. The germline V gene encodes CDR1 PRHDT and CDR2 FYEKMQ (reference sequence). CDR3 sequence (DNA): TGTGCCAGCAGCCCCAACAGCCCCGGCCGGACCGAGCAGTACTTC. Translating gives CASSPNSPGRTEQYF.

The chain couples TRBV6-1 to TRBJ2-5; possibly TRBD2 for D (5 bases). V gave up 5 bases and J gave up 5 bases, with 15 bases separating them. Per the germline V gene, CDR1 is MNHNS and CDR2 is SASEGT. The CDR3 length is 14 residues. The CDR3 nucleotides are TGTGCCAGCAGTCCAGGAGCGGTCCTGGAGACCCAGTACTTC. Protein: CASSPGAVLETQYF.

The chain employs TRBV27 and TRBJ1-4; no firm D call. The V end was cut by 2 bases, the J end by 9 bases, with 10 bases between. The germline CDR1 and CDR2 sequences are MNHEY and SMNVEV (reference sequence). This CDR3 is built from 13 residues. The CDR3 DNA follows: TGTGCCAGCAGTTTACGGACTGGGAAAAAACTGTTTTTT. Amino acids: CASSLRTGKKLFF. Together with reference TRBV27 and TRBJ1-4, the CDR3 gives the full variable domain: EAQVTQNPRYLITVTGKKLTVTCSQNMNHEYMSWYRQDPGLGLRQIYYSMNVEVTDKGDVPEGYKVSRKEKRNFPLILESPSPNQTSLYFCASSLRTGKKLFFGSGTQLSVL.

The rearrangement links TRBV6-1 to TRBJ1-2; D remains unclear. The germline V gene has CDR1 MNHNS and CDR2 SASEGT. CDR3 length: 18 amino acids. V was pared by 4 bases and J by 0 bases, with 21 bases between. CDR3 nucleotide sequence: TGTGCCAGCAGTGTGAGGAACCTACTCCCGTTAGCTAACTATGGCTACACCTTC. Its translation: CASSVRNLLPLANYGYTF.

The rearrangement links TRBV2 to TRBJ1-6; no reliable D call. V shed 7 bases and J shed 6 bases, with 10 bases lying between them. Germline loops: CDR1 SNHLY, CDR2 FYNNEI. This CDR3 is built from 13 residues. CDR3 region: CASNRAGNSPLHF. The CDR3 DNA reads TGTGCCAGCAATCGGGCCGGTAATTCACCCCTCCACTTT.

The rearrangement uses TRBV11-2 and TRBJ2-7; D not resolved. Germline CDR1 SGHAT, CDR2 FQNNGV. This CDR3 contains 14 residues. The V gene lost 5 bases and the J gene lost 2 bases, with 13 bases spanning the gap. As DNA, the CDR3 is TGTGCCAGCAGCATTAAGGGTGAAGCCTACGAGCAGTACTTC. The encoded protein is CASSIKGEAYEQYF.

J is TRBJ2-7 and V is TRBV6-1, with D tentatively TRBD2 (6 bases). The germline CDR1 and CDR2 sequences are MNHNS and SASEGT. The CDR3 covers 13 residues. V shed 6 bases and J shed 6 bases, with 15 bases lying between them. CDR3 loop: CASSSGLLGEQYF. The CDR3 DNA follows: TGTGCCAGCAGCTCGGGACTCTTGGGCGAGCAGTACTTC.

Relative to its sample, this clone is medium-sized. The chain's CDR3 is CASSYSNIGTNYGYTF. As DNA, the CDR3 is TGTGCCAGCAGTTACTCGAATATTGGGACTAACTATGGCTACACCTTC. The chain uses TRBV6-5 and TRBJ1-2; D unresolved. With 0 bases removed from V and 0 bases from J, the gap between germline ends came to 11 bases. The CDR3 is made up of 16 amino acids. Germline CDR1 and CDR2: MNHEY and SVGAGI.

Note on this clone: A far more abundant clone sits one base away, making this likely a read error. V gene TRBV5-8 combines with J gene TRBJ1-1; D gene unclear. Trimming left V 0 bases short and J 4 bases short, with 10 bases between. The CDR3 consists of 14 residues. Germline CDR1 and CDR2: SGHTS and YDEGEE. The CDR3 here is CASSLGNYGTEAFF. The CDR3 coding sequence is TGTGCCAGCAGCTTGGGCAATTATGGCACTGAAGCTTTCTTT.

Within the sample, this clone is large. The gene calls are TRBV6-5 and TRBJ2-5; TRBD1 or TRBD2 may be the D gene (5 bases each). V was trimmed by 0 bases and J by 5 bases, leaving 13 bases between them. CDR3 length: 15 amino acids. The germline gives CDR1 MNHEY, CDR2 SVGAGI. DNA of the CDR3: TGTGCCAGCAGTTACTCGAATCAGGGCGGGGAGACCCAGTACTTC. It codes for CASSYSNQGGETQYF.